This T cell receptor (beta chain) was identified in a study of OX40 agonist ivuxolimab in advanced cancers. V was trimmed by 0 bases and J by 4 bases, leaving 12 bases between them. The CDR3 sequence is 15 residues long. Germline V gene sequence: CDR1 SGHRS, CDR2 YFSETQ. Produced via immunoSEQ multiplex PCR; TCRdb's table is partial and in-frame only. The sample has tens of thousands of clones, 65% to 90% seen once. Sequenced here: CD4+ or CD8+ T cells sorted from blood, sampled in a trial of the OX40 agonist ivuxolimab. This TCR derives from an adult with an advanced solid tumor such as melanoma, head and neck, liver or kidney cancer. The V call is TRBV5-1, the J call TRBJ2-3, with unresolved D. This CDR3 reads CASSLASRVADTQYF. The CDR3 DNA sequence: TGCGCCAGCAGCTTGGCCAGTAGGGTCGCAGATACGCAGTATTTT.